These T cell receptor beta chains were read from a single sample in a study of blood T cell repertoires in COVID-19. The protocol was immunoSEQ multiplex PCR, while the TCRdb copy is restricted to in-frame clones and leaves out a portion. Among 200,000 to 250,000 clones listed, around 86% were seen once. Sequenced: peripheral blood. Receptors originate from a woman aged 25 to 39 who had recovered from COVID-19. CDR3s include the opening cysteine and the closing phenylalanine or tryptophan. The D gene is left open where the match is weak. The size of a clone is reported for some rows only, either as once, few or many, or as a class for expanded clones.

abundance: few
d_gene: .
v_gene: TRBV5-1
j_gene: TRBJ1-1
CDR3aa: CASSLNREGSEAFF
CDR3nt: TGCGCCAGCAGCTTGAACAGGGAGGGATCTGAAGCTTTCTTT

abundance: .
d_gene: .
v_gene: TRBV5-4
j_gene: TRBJ2-1
CDR3aa: CASSLAFTTAFSYNEQFF
CDR3nt: TGTGCCAGCAGCTTGGCCTTCACGACAGCGTTTTCTTACAATGAGCAGTTCTTC

abundance: .
d_gene: TRBD2
v_gene: TRBV30
j_gene: TRBJ2-1
CDR3aa: CAWSVDGGGASHEQFF
CDR3nt: TGTGCCTGGAGTGTAGATGGCGGGGGGGCCTCTCATGAGCAGTTCTTC

abundance: .
d_gene: .
v_gene: TRBV18
j_gene: TRBJ1-6
CDR3aa: CASSSQHGEDSPLHF
CDR3nt: TGTGCCAGCTCAAGCCAGCATGGGGAGGATTCACCCCTCCACTTT

abundance: once
d_gene: TRBD2
v_gene: TRBV6-5
j_gene: TRBJ2-2
CDR3aa: CASTIGTSGGELFF
CDR3nt: TGTGCCAGCACCATCGGTACTAGCGGGGGGGAGCTGTTTTTT

abundance: .
d_gene: TRBD1
v_gene: TRBV9
j_gene: TRBJ2-2
CDR3aa: CASSGSTGTGELFF
CDR3nt: TGTGCCAGCAGCGGATCGACAGGGACCGGGGAGCTGTTTTTT

abundance: .
d_gene: TRBD2
v_gene: TRBV11-2
j_gene: TRBJ2-3
CDR3aa: CASSLVASGGASDTQYF
CDR3nt: TGTGCCAGCAGCTTAGTAGCTAGCGGGGGGGCGTCGGATACGCAGTATTTT

abundance: .
d_gene: TRBD2
v_gene: TRBV9
j_gene: TRBJ2-7
CDR3aa: CASSVGEGQAFSYEQYF
CDR3nt: TGTGCCAGCAGCGTGGGGGAGGGGCAGGCGTTCTCCTACGAGCAGTACTTC

abundance: .
d_gene: .
v_gene: TRBV6-2/TRBV6-3
j_gene: TRBJ2-1
CDR3aa: CASSYRENRAIGDEQFF
CDR3nt: TGTGCCAGCAGTTACCGGGAAAATCGGGCGATCGGGGATGAGCAGTTCTTC

abundance: once
d_gene: .
v_gene: TRBV5-1
j_gene: TRBJ2-3
CDR3aa: CASMEGSADTQYF
CDR3nt: TGCGCCAGCATGGAGGGGTCCGCAGATACGCAGTATTTT

abundance: .
d_gene: .
v_gene: TRBV9
j_gene: TRBJ1-2
CDR3aa: CASGFGSINYGYTF
CDR3nt: TGTGCCAGTGGGTTTGGGAGTATTAACTATGGCTACACCTTC

abundance: .
d_gene: .
v_gene: TRBV30
j_gene: TRBJ2-1
CDR3aa: CAWSVERVVSYNEQFF
CDR3nt: TGTGCCTGGAGTGTAGAGCGGGTCGTCTCCTACAATGAGCAGTTCTTC

abundance: few
d_gene: .
v_gene: TRBV4-3
j_gene: TRBJ2-7
CDR3aa: CASSQDWRASYEQYF
CDR3nt: TGCGCCAGCAGCCAAGATTGGCGGGCCTCCTACGAGCAGTACTTC

abundance: .
d_gene: TRBD2
v_gene: TRBV7-6
j_gene: TRBJ2-3
CDR3aa: CASSTTSGGSDTQYF
CDR3nt: TGTGCCAGCAGCACGACTAGCGGGGGTTCAGATACGCAGTATTTT

abundance: .
d_gene: .
v_gene: TRBV2
j_gene: TRBJ2-5
CDR3aa: CASSNDGETQYF
CDR3nt: TGTGCCAGCAGCAACGACGGGGAGACCCAGTACTTC

abundance: .
d_gene: TRBD1
v_gene: TRBV5-4
j_gene: TRBJ1-2
CDR3aa: CASSPDGTVLYGYTF
CDR3nt: TGTGCCAGCAGCCCGGACGGGACAGTATTGTATGGCTACACCTTC

abundance: .
d_gene: TRBD1
v_gene: TRBV7-3
j_gene: TRBJ2-7
CDR3aa: CARKGTGAPQSSYEQYF
CDR3nt: TGTGCCAGAAAAGGGACAGGTGCCCCTCAGAGCTCCTACGAGCAGTACTTC

abundance: .
d_gene: .
v_gene: TRBV5-1
j_gene: TRBJ2-7
CDR3aa: CASSLGGDIYEQYF
CDR3nt: TGCGCCAGCAGCTTGGGAGGCGATATCTACGAGCAGTACTTC

abundance: once
d_gene: TRBD1
v_gene: TRBV6-1
j_gene: TRBJ2-2
CDR3aa: CASSEGDRAPGELFF
CDR3nt: TGTGCCAGCAGTGAAGGTGACAGGGCACCCGGGGAGCTGTTTTTT

abundance: once
d_gene: .
v_gene: TRBV10-3
j_gene: TRBJ1-2
CDR3aa: CAISGIYGYTF
CDR3nt: TGTGCCATCTCAGGCATTTATGGCTACACCTTC

abundance: .
d_gene: TRBD2
v_gene: TRBV5-1
j_gene: TRBJ2-3
CDR3aa: CASSSGTSGGDTQYF
CDR3nt: TGCGCCAGCAGCTCCGGGACTAGCGGGGGGGATACGCAGTATTTT

abundance: .
d_gene: .
v_gene: TRBV5-5
j_gene: TRBJ2-1
CDR3aa: CASSLETAHREQFF
CDR3nt: TGTGCCAGCAGCTTGGAGACAGCGCACAGAGAGCAGTTCTTC

abundance: .
d_gene: .
v_gene: TRBV2
j_gene: TRBJ1-1
CDR3aa: CASWSGTIMNTEAFF
CDR3nt: TGTGCCAGCTGGTCGGGGACAATCATGAACACTGAAGCTTTCTTT

abundance: .
d_gene: .
v_gene: TRBV2
j_gene: TRBJ1-2
CDR3aa: CASSGSRDTNYGYTF
CDR3nt: TGTGCCAGCAGCGGATCGAGGGACACCAACTATGGCTACACCTTC

abundance: .
d_gene: TRBD1
v_gene: TRBV6-1
j_gene: TRBJ2-7
CDR3aa: CASSWTGGTYEQYF
CDR3nt: TGTGCCAGCAGTTGGACAGGTGGGACCTACGAGCAGTACTTC

abundance: .
d_gene: .
v_gene: TRBV6-5
j_gene: TRBJ1-2
CDR3aa: CASSYSKLIRYGYTF
CDR3nt: TGTGCCAGCAGTTACTCAAAGCTGATTCGCTATGGCTACACCTTC

abundance: .
d_gene: .
v_gene: TRBV7-6
j_gene: TRBJ2-1
CDR3aa: CASSPTEPGVGNEQFF
CDR3nt: TGTGCCAGCAGCCCAACCGAGCCGGGGGTAGGGAATGAGCAGTTCTTC

abundance: .
d_gene: .
v_gene: TRBV9
j_gene: TRBJ2-2
CDR3aa: CASSPGIRNTGELFF
CDR3nt: TGTGCCAGCAGCCCGGGGATTAGGAACACCGGGGAGCTGTTTTTT

abundance: .
d_gene: TRBD2
v_gene: TRBV27
j_gene: TRBJ2-1
CDR3aa: CASSTLLAGGFNEQFF
CDR3nt: TGTGCCAGTTCGACCCTCTTAGCGGGGGGGTTCAATGAGCAGTTCTTC

abundance: .
d_gene: .
v_gene: TRBV5-4
j_gene: TRBJ2-3
CDR3aa: CASSLAQRRDTDTQYF
CDR3nt: TGTGCCAGCAGCTTGGCCCAGCGGAGAGACACAGATACGCAGTATTTT

abundance: .
d_gene: .
v_gene: TRBV14
j_gene: TRBJ1-2
CDR3aa: CASSQDLGGYTF
CDR3nt: TGTGCCAGCAGCCAAGATCTGGGCGGCTACACCTTC

abundance: .
d_gene: TRBD2
v_gene: TRBV2
j_gene: TRBJ2-5
CDR3aa: CASTEGREGLYGEETQYF
CDR3nt: TGTGCCAGCACCGAGGGCAGGGAGGGTTTGTACGGAGAAGAGACCCAGTACTTC

abundance: .
d_gene: TRBD2
v_gene: TRBV5-4
j_gene: TRBJ2-5
CDR3aa: CASSLRLGGSHQETQYF
CDR3nt: TGTGCCAGCAGCTTGAGATTGGGGGGGTCCCACCAAGAGACCCAGTACTTC

abundance: .
d_gene: .
v_gene: TRBV27
j_gene: TRBJ2-1
CDR3aa: CASTQGTPYNEQFF
CDR3nt: TGTGCCAGCACCCAAGGGACACCGTACAATGAGCAGTTCTTC

abundance: .
d_gene: TRBD1
v_gene: TRBV18
j_gene: TRBJ1-1
CDR3aa: CASSPPLGQGFGTEAFF
CDR3nt: TGTGCCAGCTCACCACCTTTAGGACAGGGGTTTGGCACTGAAGCTTTCTTT

abundance: .
d_gene: TRBD2
v_gene: TRBV2
j_gene: TRBJ2-7
CDR3aa: CASREGAGGYEQYF
CDR3nt: TGTGCCAGCAGGGAAGGAGCGGGGGGATACGAGCAGTACTTC